The 26 T cell receptor beta chains presented below share a single source sample, sequenced in a study of T-cell memory formation after mild COVID-19. A single record per CDR3 protein comes from TCRdb applying MiXCR to the 5' RACE reads. The table shows a few hundred thousand distinct CDR3 sequences, with under 25% occurring only once. Sequencing used PBMCs or a T cell subset sorted from them (not recorded which). Receptors were obtained from an adult woman who had mild COVID-19 (a few samples of this study predate the infection). Cell type and time point are not known.

The V and J genes are TRBV18 and TRBJ2-5, with 12 bases fitting TRBD1. Per germline, CDR1 KGHSH and CDR2 LQKENI. With V trimmed by 3 bases and J by 5 bases, 4 bases remained unmatched. The CDR3 is made up of 15 amino acids. CDR3 in amino acids: CASSPGQGATETQYF. The CDR3, as DNA: TGTGCCAGCTCACCGGGACAGGGGGCGACGGAGACCCAGTACTTC.

This chain links TRBV6-5 with TRBJ1-3, with D unresolved. The V end lost 4 bases, the J end lost 0 bases, and 10 bases lay between the germline ends. Germline V gene lookup returns CDR1 MNHEY and CDR2 SVGAGI. The CDR3 spans 15 residues. The CDR3 region is CASSFRHYSGNTIYF. The CDR3 DNA reads TGTGCCAGCAGTTTTCGCCACTACTCTGGAAACACCATATATTTT.

The V call is TRBV6-5, the J call TRBJ1-5, with TRBD1 as a possible D gene (5 bases). Germline lookup yields CDR1 MNHEY and CDR2 SVGAGI. This CDR3 has 15 amino acids. V lost 5 bases, J lost 0 bases, and 11 bases lay in between. CDR3 nucleotide sequence: TGTGCCAGCAGTCCGGGCGACAGTAGCAATCAGCCCCAGCATTTT. Its translation: CASSPGDSSNQPQHF.

V gene TRBV30 combines with J gene TRBJ1-5; no definite D call. Between the trimmed V and J ends, which lost 0 bases and 4 bases, there was a span of 4 bases. This CDR3 has 12 residues. The germline CDR1 and CDR2 sequences are GTSNPN and SVGIG (reference sequence). CDR3 region: CAWSVYNQPQHF. CDR3 DNA: TGTGCCTGGAGTGTATATAATCAGCCCCAGCATTTT. Filled out from reference TRBV30 and TRBJ1-5, the complete variable domain reads SQTIHQWPATLVQPVGSPLSLECTVEGTSNPNLYWYRQAAGRGLQLLFYSVGIGQISSEVPQNLSASRPQDRQFILSSKKLLLSDSGFYLCAWSVYNQPQHFGDGTRLSIL.

The chain links TRBV18 to TRBJ2-5, with D perhaps matching TRBD1 or TRBD2 (5 bases each). CDR3 length: 16 residues. The V end lost 2 bases, the J end lost 5 bases, and 18 bases lay between the germline ends. Germline CDR1 is KGHSH and CDR2 is LQKENI. The CDR3 loop reads CASSPMRGVGRETQYF. CDR3 nucleotides: TGTGCCAGCTCACCAATGAGGGGCGTTGGACGGGAGACCCAGTACTTC.

This clonotype was seen more than once but under ten times. The chain carries TRBV12-3 or TRBV12-4 and TRBJ2-7; 9 nucleotides agree with TRBD1. The CDR3 consists of 16 residues. The ends lost 6 bases at V and 3 bases at J; junction bases unmatched: 12. CDR3 in DNA: TGTGCCAGCAGCCAAGGGCCGCCGGGACAGGGCTACGAGCAGTACTTC. It specifies CASSQGPPGQGYEQYF.

This clonotype was seen ten or more times. V is TRBV6-2 or TRBV6-3 and J is TRBJ2-5; TRBD2 matches at 8 bases. CDR1 and CDR2 from the germline V gene are MNHEY and SVGEGT. J gave up 6 bases and V 6 bases, and 9 bases lay outside the gene matches. The CDR3 consists of 14 residues. The CDR3 sequence: CASSDPGLGKTQYF. As DNA, the CDR3 is TGTGCCAGCAGCGATCCGGGACTAGGAAAGACCCAGTACTTC.

The CDR3 loop reads CASSLGSAVSYEQYF. For the CDR3, the DNA is TGTGCCAGCAGCTTAGGTTCGGCCGTCTCCTACGAGCAGTACTTC. V is TRBV7-2 and J is TRBJ2-7; D is unclear. The germline V gene encodes CDR1 SGHTA and CDR2 FQGNSA. There are 15 residues in the CDR3. V lost 1 base, J lost 0 bases, and 10 bases lay in between.

This clonotype was observed a handful of times. The rearrangement uses TRBV20-1 and TRBJ1-5; D is unclear. Germline V gene data show CDR1 as DFQATT and CDR2 as SNEGSKA (reference sequence). CDR3 length: 15 amino acids. V lost 0 bases to trimming and J lost 4 bases, with 13 bases between them. The CDR3 nucleotides read TGCAGTGCTAGAGACCCCGTCGTGGGGAATCAGCCCCAGCATTTT. It translates to CSARDPVVGNQPQHF.

The rearrangement uses TRBV20-1 and TRBJ1-2; D perhaps matches TRBD1 (5 bases). The CDR3 has 10 amino acids. CDR1 is DFQATT, CDR2 SNEGSKA, per germline (reference sequence). DNA of the CDR3: TGCAGGCCTGGGACTTATGGCTACACCTTC. It yields the protein CRPGTYGYTF.

This chain connects TRBV11-3 to TRBJ2-2, with D possibly being TRBD2 (6 bases). Germline values: CDR1 SGHNT, CDR2 YENEEA. This CDR3 contains 12 residues. The ends were cut back, 6 bases at V and 7 bases at J, with 9 bases in the middle. The CDR3 DNA sequence: TGTGCCAGCAGACTAGCAGTCGGGGAGCTGTTTTTT. It codes for CASRLAVGELFF.

V is TRBV18 and J is TRBJ2-3, with no clear D. The V and J ends lost 3 bases and 0 bases respectively, with 16 bases between them. This CDR3 contains 17 residues. Germline V lookup: CDR1 KGHSH, CDR2 LQKENI. The CDR3 region has the DNA TGTGCCAGCTCACCTGATTTGGGCACGATTAGCACAGATACGCAGTATTTT. Its protein is CASSPDLGTISTDTQYF.

This clonotype was seen repeatedly, ten times or more. V and J are TRBV11-2 and TRBJ2-3; D gene unclear. The CDR3 runs to 15 residues. Germline V gene lookup returns CDR1 SGHAT and CDR2 FQNNGV. V was trimmed by 0 bases and J by 6 bases, leaving 13 bases between them. The DNA for the CDR3 is TGTGCCAGCAGCTTAGATAACCCCCCGGCCGATACGCAGTATTTT. Amino acid sequence: CASSLDNPPADTQYF.

The chain employs TRBV7-3 and TRBJ2-1; 10 bases line up with TRBD2. The CDR3 length is 19 residues. CDR1 and CDR2 (germline): SGHTA, FQGTGA. The junction had 16 bases not matched to a gene; V was cut back by 2 bases and J by 6 bases. The CDR3 is CASSLVPPFTSGTGNEQFF. The CDR3 bases are TGTGCCAGCAGCTTAGTACCCCCTTTTACTAGCGGGACCGGCAATGAGCAGTTCTTC. Supplemented by reference TRBV7-3 and TRBJ2-1, the full variable domain reads GAGVSQTPSNKVTEKGKYVELRCDPISGHTALYWYRQSLGQGPEFLIYFQGTGAADDSGLPNDRFFAVRPEGSVSTLKIQRTERGDSAVYLCASSLVPPFTSGTGNEQFFGPGTRLTVL.

The chain has TRBV6-2 or TRBV6-3 and TRBJ1-5; no definite D call. Germline CDR1 is MNHEY and CDR2 is SVGEGT. The V and J ends lost 4 bases and 4 bases respectively, with 11 bases between them. This CDR3 is built from 14 residues. DNA of the CDR3: TGTGCCAGCAGTTTTGGCAGGTTGAATCAGCCCCAGCATTTT. Translation gives CASSFGRLNQPQHF.

In its sample, this clonotype was seen many times. The gene calls are TRBV5-1 and TRBJ2-7; D not resolved. Per germline, CDR1 SGHRS and CDR2 YFSETQ. Trimming removed 0 bases from V and 0 bases from J, with 7 bases in between. This CDR3 is built from 14 residues. Here the CDR3 DNA reads TGCGCCAGCAGCTTGGCCGGCTTCTCCTACGAGCAGTACTTC. Protein sequence: CASSLAGFSYEQYF.

The chain joins TRBV20-1 to TRBJ2-4; no definite D call. V was cut by 3 bases and J by 7 bases, with 10 bases left in between. This CDR3 has 12 residues. Germline V lookup: CDR1 DFQATT, CDR2 SNEGSKA (reference sequence). The CDR3 here is CSARLGKNIQYF. CDR3 sequence (DNA): TGCAGTGCTAGGTTGGGGAAGAACATTCAGTACTTC.

This clonotype was observed a few times. V usage is TRBV5-1 and J usage is TRBJ2-1, with a tentative D call TRBD2 (6 bases). This CDR3 comprises 12 residues. The V end was cut by 4 bases, the J end by 6 bases, with 8 bases between. CDR1 SGHRS and CDR2 YFSETQ come from the germline V gene. Here the CDR3 reads CASSQLANEQFF. CDR3 in DNA: TGCGCCAGCAGCCAACTAGCCAATGAGCAGTTCTTC.

This clonotype was observed a handful of times. The chain employs TRBV12-3 or TRBV12-4 and TRBJ1-1; no clear D. There are 14 residues in the CDR3. Trimming left V 5 bases short and J 0 bases short, with 10 bases between. This chain's CDR3 is CASSRSPVNTEAFF. As DNA, the CDR3 is TGTGCCAGCAGTCGTAGTCCGGTGAACACTGAAGCTTTCTTT.

This clonotype occurred a few times. The chain has TRBV5-6 and TRBJ2-7; a possible D gene is TRBD1 (5 bases). The CDR3 extends over 15 amino acids. The V and J ends lost 2 bases and 0 bases respectively, with 12 bases between them. Germline CDR1 is SGHDT and CDR2 is YYEEEE. CDR3 nucleotides: TGTGCCAGCAGCTTACCGACAGTGAGCTCCTACGAGCAGTACTTC. Amino acids: CASSLPTVSSYEQYF.

J is TRBJ1-5 and V is TRBV5-1; D is possibly TRBD1 (5 bases). The CDR3 contains 13 residues. The V gene lost 3 bases and the J gene lost 7 bases, with 11 bases spanning the gap. Germline-derived CDR1 and CDR2 are SGHRS and YFSETQ. This chain's CDR3 is CASSSGTGQPQHF. In nucleotides, the CDR3 is TGCGCCAGCAGCTCCGGGACTGGACAGCCCCAGCATTTT.

The chain combines TRBV3-1 with TRBJ1-5; no definite D call. V shed 1 base and J shed 6 bases, with 7 bases lying between them. Germline CDR1 reads LGHDT; CDR2 reads YNNKEL (reference sequence). The CDR3 sequence is 13 residues long. The CDR3 loop is CASSQVGTQPQHF. The CDR3 nucleotides are TGTGCCAGCAGCCAAGTAGGAACTCAGCCCCAGCATTTT.

The CDR3 DNA is TGTGCCAGTAGTATAGTAGGGCCTGACTATGGCTACACCTTC. This translates into CASSIVGPDYGYTF. The gene calls are TRBV19 and TRBJ1-2; D uncertain. The CDR3 is 14 residues long. With 1 base removed from V and 3 bases from J, the gap between germline ends came to 9 bases. In germline, CDR1 is LNHDA, CDR2 SQIVND (reference sequence).

Worth noting for this clonotype: A much larger clonotype is one base distant, so this may be a read error. V usage is TRBV12-3 or TRBV12-4 and J usage is TRBJ2-5; 8 nucleotides match TRBD2. This CDR3 region has 15 residues. The CDR3 region has the DNA TGTGCCAGCAGTTTGGGAGCGGGAGTATATGAGACCAAGTACTTC. Protein product: CASSLGAGVYETKYF.

V and J are TRBV6-2 or TRBV6-3 and TRBJ1-4; D may be TRBD1 (5 bases). V lost 7 bases to trimming and J lost 15 bases, with 21 bases between them. The CDR3 covers 13 residues. CDR1 is MNHEY and CDR2 is SVGEGT in the germline V gene. CDR3 DNA: TGTGCCAGCACCCGGGACGGTGGGGCCAAGGTGTTTTTT. The encoded protein is CASTRDGGAKVFF.

This clonotype was observed a handful of times. The rearrangement uses TRBV7-7 and TRBJ2-1; 10 bases line up with TRBD1. CDR3 length: 16 residues. Germline V gene sequence: CDR1 SSHAT, CDR2 FNYEAQ (reference sequence). V was clipped by 5 bases and J by 4 bases; unmatched bases: 8. This chain's CDR3 is CASSPVKGQGYNEQFF. The CDR3 nucleotides are TGTGCCAGCAGCCCGGTCAAGGGACAGGGGTACAATGAGCAGTTCTTC.